One sample yielded the 14 T cell receptor beta chains listed below, sequenced in a study of T cell changes during pregnancy in multiple sclerosis. Assay used: immunoSEQ multiplex PCR; TCRdb lists only in-frame clones, some missing. The table has tens of thousands of clones, roughly nine tenths seen once. Material: CD4+ T cells from peripheral blood mononuclear cells, obtained before pregnancy. These receptors were collected from a female donor with multiple sclerosis, enrolled in a pregnancy study.

This clone has only one observation. The rearrangement uses TRBV5-1 and TRBJ2-5; 7 bases map to TRBD1. This CDR3 comprises 15 residues. Germline V gives CDR1 SGHRS, CDR2 YFSETQ. The J segment lost 2 bases and the V segment lost 4 bases, leaving 8 bases of the junction unmatched. The CDR3 nucleotides are TGCGCCAGCAGCAGGCGGTGGGACAGTCAAGAGACCCAGTACTTC. Translation: CASSRRWDSQETQYF.

This chain links TRBV19 with TRBJ1-3; D is unresolved. From germline, CDR1 is LNHDA and CDR2 SQIVND (reference sequence). This CDR3 has 14 residues. Trimming stripped 3 bases from V and 3 bases from J, with 9 bases between. CDR3 coding DNA: TGTGCCAGTAGTATCCAACTGAATGGAAACACCATATATTTT. Protein product: CASSIQLNGNTIYF.

V gene TRBV6-4 combines with J gene TRBJ2-3, with D possibly TRBD1 on 7 matching bases. Trimming cost V 4 bases and J 0 bases, with 20 bases left between them. The CDR3 runs 18 residues. Germline CDR1 and CDR2: MRHNA and SNTAGT. CDR3 in amino acids: CASSGGDSNITSTDTQYF. The CDR3 nucleotides are TGTGCCAGCAGTGGGGGGGACAGTAACATAACTAGCACAGATACGCAGTATTTT.

The J gene is TRBJ2-3, the V gene TRBV9; TRBD1 agrees at 12 bases. The germline V gene encodes CDR1 SGDLS and CDR2 YYNGEE. V gave up 3 bases and J gave up 7 bases; unmatched junction bases: 6. This CDR3 is built from 15 residues. CDR3 bases: TGTGCCAGCAGCGCCGGGACAGGGGGCAGTTATACGCAGTATTTT. Protein: CASSAGTGGSYTQYF. Drawing the rest from reference TRBV9 and TRBJ2-3, the complete variable domain is DSGVTQTPKHLITATGQRVTLRCSPRSGDLSVYWYQQSLDQGLQFLIQYYNGEERAKGNILERFSAQQFPDLHSELNLSSLELGDSALYFCASSAGTGGSYTQYFGPGTRLTVL.

The chain links TRBV18 to TRBJ1-1; no definite D call. The CDR3 runs 13 residues. V lost 4 bases and J lost 3, with 9 bases in between. CDR1 KGHSH and CDR2 LQKENI come from the germline V gene. The CDR3 bases are TGTGCCAGCTCACAGAACCTAGACACTGAAGCTTTCTTT. Its translation: CASSQNLDTEAFF.

The chain recombines TRBV19 with TRBJ2-3; no definite D call. The CDR3 runs to 14 residues. Trimming shortened V by 1 base and J by 0 bases, and 5 bases separated the two germline ends. Germline V gene sequence: CDR1 LNHDA, CDR2 SQIVND (reference sequence). The CDR3 bases are TGTGCCAGTAGTATAGCGGTTAGCACAGATACGCAGTATTTT. It is translated as CASSIAVSTDTQYF.

The CDR3 loop is CASSSLPGQGSGGYGYTF. The DNA of the CDR3 is TGTGCCAGCTCGTCCCTCCCGGGACAGGGGAGTGGAGGCTATGGCTACACCTTC. The chain is built from TRBV18 and TRBJ1-2; 10 bases line up with TRBD1. The CDR3 has 18 residues. After removal of 6 bases from V and 4 bases from J, the junction contained 17 bases not matched to a gene. Germline V gene lookup returns CDR1 KGHSH and CDR2 LQKENI.

This chain's CDR3 is CASSNPREKLFF. The CDR3, as DNA: TGTGCCAGCAGCAATCCCAGGGAAAAACTGTTTTTT. The chain couples TRBV7-3 to TRBJ1-4; D gene uncertain. Germline V CDR1 and CDR2: SGHTA, FQGTGA. Trimming pared 5 bases from V and 8 bases from J, leaving 9 bases between. The length of the CDR3 is 12 residues.

The rearrangement links TRBV10-1 to TRBJ1-1; a possible D gene is TRBD1 (5 bases). V was cut by 5 bases and J by 1 base, with 5 bases left in between. The CDR3 totals 12 residues. CDR1 and CDR2 (germline): WNHNN, SYGVQD (reference sequence). CDR3 bases: TGCGCCAGCAGTACAGGGAACACTGAAGCTTTCTTT. Amino acids: CASSTGNTEAFF.

The rearrangement uses TRBV6-5 and TRBJ1-2, with D perhaps TRBD1 (6 bases). The CDR3 covers 15 residues. In germline, CDR1 is MNHEY, CDR2 SVGAGI. V was cut by 3 bases and J by 5 bases, with 16 bases left in between. CDR3 protein: CASSYAARGQYGYTF. CDR3 DNA sequence: TGTGCCAGCAGTTATGCGGCCAGGGGCCAGTATGGCTACACCTTC.

V gene TRBV5-6 combines with J gene TRBJ2-3, with 7 bases aligning to TRBD2. The CDR3 totals 16 residues. The germline V gene encodes CDR1 SGHDT and CDR2 YYEEEE. Trimming removed 1 base from V and 0 bases from J; junction bases left unmatched: 5. CDR3 loop: CASSLPGGGSTDTQYF. In DNA, the CDR3 is TGTGCCAGCAGCTTGCCCGGCGGGGGAAGCACAGATACGCAGTATTTT.

The chain couples TRBV29-1 to TRBJ1-1; D gene uncertain. The CDR3 has 14 amino acids. Germline V gives CDR1 SQVTM, CDR2 ANQGSEA. Trimming removed 3 bases at V and 0 bases at J, with 11 bases between. CDR3 DNA: TGCAGCGTTGATGTGGCAGGTTTGAACACTGAAGCTTTCTTT. It specifies CSVDVAGLNTEAFF.

Comment on this clone: One junction end disagrees with the germline gene, perhaps due to a read error. The rearrangement uses TRBV5-6 and TRBJ2-2, with D possibly TRBD1 on 6 matching bases. Germline V gives CDR1 SGHDT, CDR2 YYEEEE. The length of the CDR3 is 16 residues. The CDR3 protein is CASSLAGTTNAGELFF. The CDR3, as DNA: TGTGCCAGCAGCTTGGCCGGGACAACGAACGCCGGGGAGCTGTTTTTT.

The rearrangement uses TRBV7-2 and TRBJ1-4; 7 bases line up with TRBD1. The germline gives CDR1 SGHTA, CDR2 FQGNSA. Trimming at V came to 6 bases and at J to 5 bases, leaving 21 bases not matched to a gene. This CDR3 is built from 19 residues. CDR3 amino acids: CASSYSGGRRLRWNEKLFF. The CDR3 nucleotides are TGTGCCAGCAGTTACTCAGGGGGGAGAAGGCTAAGGTGGAATGAAAAACTGTTTTTT.